This T cell receptor beta chain was documented in a study of blood T cell repertoires in COVID-19. This clone was detected only a few times. Produced via immunoSEQ multiplex PCR; TCRdb's table is partial and in-frame only. The data contain over 250,000 clones, approximately 92% of them seen just once; the ten biggest clones take up around 1.1%. Germline loops: CDR1 SGHRS, CDR2 YFSETQ. The CDR3 loop spans 15 amino acids. Trimming at V came to 0 bases and at J to 4 bases, leaving 5 bases not matched to a gene. The chain joins TRBV5-1 to TRBJ1-1; 8 bases map to TRBD1. The origin of this receptor is a woman younger than 45 who had recovered from COVID-19. The sequenced sample consisted of PBMCs or T cells enriched from blood (not recorded which). This chain's CDR3 is CASSLDGQGVTEAFF. Here the CDR3 DNA reads TGCGCCAGCAGCTTGGATGGACAGGGTGTCACTGAAGCTTTCTTT.